This TCR beta chain was found in a study of siplizumab effects on memory and regulatory T cells. Clones were sequenced by immunoSEQ multiplex PCR, and TCRdb holds only the in-frame ones, with some missing. The table shows 97,000 or so clones, with roughly 92% occurring only once. A note on this clone: Its target is not known.

Germline V gene data show CDR1 as SGHAT and CDR2 as FQNNGV. The CDR3 loop spans 14 amino acids. With 4 bases removed from V and 5 bases from J, the gap between germline ends came to 12 bases. General study findings and limits: In siplizumab conditions, mappable alloreactive CD4+ clones averaged roughly 66% Treg-derived, against under 30% in controls.

The specimen sequenced was CD4+ T cells sorted from blood. The chain uses TRBV11-2 and TRBJ2-1; D remains unclear. The clonotype originates from a human donor in good health. The DNA for the CDR3 is TGTGCCAGCAGCTCCTTTAGTTCCGACAATGAGCAGTTCTTC. It specifies CASSSFSSDNEQFF.